A selection of T cell receptor beta chains follows, all from one sample in a study of cytomegalovirus exposure and HLA in healthy donors. Profiling relied on immunoSEQ multiplex PCR, and the TCRdb table lists in-frame clones only, not all of them. The table records under 150,000 clones, approximately 90% of them present only once. The specimen was PBMCs. Receptors were obtained from a woman under 40 in good health and CMV-seronegative. Both conserved end residues are part of each CDR3. Each record gives: D gene, CDR3 length, V gene, clone size, J gene, CDR3 protein, CDR3 DNA. The D gene is left open where the match is weak. The size entry is marked missing in some rows and otherwise reads once, few, many or a size class.

-	15	TRBV5-1	few	TRBJ1-1	CASSFIRGSATEAFF	TGCGCCAGCAGCTTTATCCGGGGATCGGCCACTGAAGCTTTCTTT
TRBD1	14	TRBV13	-	TRBJ2-7	CASSLGDRSHEQYF	TGTGCCAGCAGCTTAGGGGACAGGTCCCACGAGCAGTACTTC
TRBD2	16	TRBV9	-	TRBJ2-5	CASSVAVTSGQETQYF	TGTGCCAGCAGCGTCGCCGTGACTAGCGGGCAAGAGACCCAGTACTTC
-	14	TRBV6-6	-	TRBJ1-1	CASSFHRVNTEAFF	TGTGCCAGCAGTTTCCACAGGGTGAACACTGAAGCTTTCTTT
-	14	TRBV6-5	-	TRBJ1-5	CASSYSDTGQPQHF	TGTGCCAGCAGTTACTCGGACACTGGCCAGCCCCAGCATTTT
TRBD2	18	TRBV5-6	-	TRBJ2-3	CASSLLAGGSSSTDTQYF	TGTGCCAGCAGCTTACTAGCGGGGGGTTCGTCTAGCACAGATACGCAGTATTTT
TRBD1	14	TRBV19	-	TRBJ1-1	CASSPQGVWTEAFF	TGTGCCAGTAGTCCACAGGGGGTGTGGACTGAAGCTTTCTTT
-	15	TRBV7-3	-	TRBJ2-3	CASSSTGRDTDTQYF	TGTGCCAGCAGCTCAACAGGGCGGGACACAGATACGCAGTATTTT
-	16	TRBV2	-	TRBJ1-1	CAGRGRGGPRNTEAFF	TGTGCCGGCCGCGGCAGGGGCGGGCCGAGAAACACTGAAGCTTTCTTT
TRBD2	16	TRBV7-2	-	TRBJ2-1	CASSLVGLAYYNEQFF	TGTGCCAGCAGCTTAGTTGGACTAGCGTATTACAATGAGCAGTTCTTC
TRBD1	15	TRBV9	-	TRBJ2-7	CASSEGQGAIYEQYF	TGTGCCAGCAGCGAGGGACAGGGGGCTATCTACGAGCAGTACTTC
TRBD1	12	TRBV27	-	TRBJ1-2	CASSRTGGGYTF	TGTGCCAGCAGTCGGACAGGGGGGGGCTACACCTTC
-	18	TRBV19	-	TRBJ1-3	CASSSDSRTFASGNTIYF	TGTGCCAGTAGTTCTGACTCCCGGACTTTCGCATCTGGAAACACCATATATTTT
-	16	TRBV5-4	-	TRBJ1-6	CASSLFPLRSNSPLHF	TGTGCCAGCAGCTTGTTTCCCCTCCGGTCCAATTCACCCCTCCACTTT
-	15	TRBV7-9	-	TRBJ2-7	CASSLAQGFPYEQYF	TGTGCCAGCAGCTTAGCGCAGGGTTTCCCCTACGAGCAGTACTTC
TRBD1	16	TRBV6-1	-	TRBJ1-1	CASSEWGDRGDTEAFF	TGTGCCAGCAGTGAATGGGGGGACAGGGGGGACACTGAAGCTTTCTTT
-	16	TRBV11-2	-	TRBJ1-2	CASSLEGPRGRYGYTF	TGTGCCAGCAGCTTAGAGGGCCCCCGTGGGCGCTATGGCTACACCTTC
-	13	TRBV6-5	-	TRBJ2-5	CASRRSGGETQYF	TGTGCCAGCAGACGTAGTGGGGGGGAGACCCAGTACTTC
TRBD2	18	TRBV19	-	TRBJ2-7	CASSSSSGTSGVSYEQYF	TGTGCCAGTAGTAGCTCCTCCGGGACTAGCGGGGTTTCCTACGAGCAGTACTTC
-	17	TRBV11-2	once	TRBJ2-5	CASSLVRDSQYQETQYF	TGTGCCAGCAGCTTAGTTCGAGACAGTCAGTACCAAGAGACCCAGTACTTC
-	14	TRBV6-6	-	TRBJ2-7	CASSYSEGGYEQYF	TGTGCCAGCAGTTACTCTGAGGGAGGCTACGAGCAGTACTTC
TRBD2	16	TRBV19	-	TRBJ2-2	CASGGGNSANTGELFF	TGTGCCAGTGGCGGGGGAAACTCCGCGAACACCGGGGAGCTGTTTTTT
TRBD2	19	TRBV28	once	TRBJ2-7	CASSFEIGLAGVKADEQYF	TGTGCCAGCAGTTTCGAGATAGGACTAGCGGGAGTTAAGGCGGACGAGCAGTACTTC
TRBD2	18	TRBV18	-	TRBJ2-3	CASSQIAGGRASTDTQYF	TGTGCCAGCTCCCAGATAGCGGGGGGCCGTGCTAGCACAGATACGCAGTATTTT
TRBD1	19	TRBV19	-	TRBJ2-2	CASSIDPPQGPLNTGELFF	TGTGCCAGTAGTATAGATCCACCACAGGGGCCCTTGAACACCGGGGAGCTGTTTTTT
TRBD1	15	TRBV2	-	TRBJ2-2	CASSSQGWVAGELFF	TGTGCCAGCAGTTCACAGGGGTGGGTGGCCGGGGAGCTGTTTTTT